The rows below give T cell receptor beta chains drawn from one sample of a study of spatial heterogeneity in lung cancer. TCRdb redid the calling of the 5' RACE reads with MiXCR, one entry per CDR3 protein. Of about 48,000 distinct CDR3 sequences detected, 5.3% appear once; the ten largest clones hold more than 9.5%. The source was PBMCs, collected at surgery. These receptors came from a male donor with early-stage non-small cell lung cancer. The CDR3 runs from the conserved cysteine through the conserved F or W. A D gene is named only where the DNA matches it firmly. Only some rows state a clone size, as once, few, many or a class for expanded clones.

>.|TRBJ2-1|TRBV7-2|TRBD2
TGTGCCAGCAGTCTTCTAGCGGGAGTCTATGAGCAGTTCTTC
CASSLLAGVYEQFF
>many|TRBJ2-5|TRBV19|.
TGTGCCAGTAGTATGGACCCACTTGGGGAGACCCAGTACTTC
CASSMDPLGETQYF
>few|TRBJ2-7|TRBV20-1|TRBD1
TGCAGTGCTAGTTTAGGACAGGGAGTGGAACAGTACTTC
CSASLGQGVEQYF
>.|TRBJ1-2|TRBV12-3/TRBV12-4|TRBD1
TGTGCCAGCAGTGCCTGGGACAGGGATTATGGCTACACCTTC
CASSAWDRDYGYTF
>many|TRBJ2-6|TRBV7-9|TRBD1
TGTGCCAGCAGCTTCGGGACAGGTTTTGTTAGGGCCAACGTCCTGACTTTC
CASSFGTGFVRANVLTF
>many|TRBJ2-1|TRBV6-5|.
TGTGCCAGCAGTTACTCGACGCCCCGAGGCCTCTACAATGAGCAGTTCTTC
CASSYSTPRGLYNEQFF
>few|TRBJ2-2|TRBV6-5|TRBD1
TGTGCCAGCAGGGGAGACAGGGGGCTTAACGGGGAGCTGTTTTTT
CASRGDRGLNGELFF
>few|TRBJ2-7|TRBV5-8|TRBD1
TGTGCCAGCAGCTTGGCCGGACAGGACTTCTACTACGAGCAGTACTTC
CASSLAGQDFYYEQYF
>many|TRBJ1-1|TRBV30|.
TGTGCCTGGAGTGTAGGCGGGGGCACTGAAGCTTTCTTT
CAWSVGGGTEAFF
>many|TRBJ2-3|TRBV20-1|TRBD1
TGCAGTGCGAACGAGGGGGCCCGTGCAGATACGCAGTATTTT
CSANEGARADTQYF
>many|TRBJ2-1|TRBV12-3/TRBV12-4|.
TGTGCCAGCAGTCTGAGTAGCTCCTACAATGAGCAGTTCTTC
CASSLSSSYNEQFF
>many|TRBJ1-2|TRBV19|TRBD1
TGTGCCAGTAGTATACTCCAGGGGGCGCGGCGCTATGGCTACACCTTC
CASSILQGARRYGYTF
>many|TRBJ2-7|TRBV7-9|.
TGTGCCAGCAGCTTCGGGCAGGGATCCTACGAGCAGTACTTC
CASSFGQGSYEQYF
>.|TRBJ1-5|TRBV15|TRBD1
TGTGCCACCAGCAGGGACAGGGTGGTTCAGCCCCAGCATTTT
CATSRDRVVQPQHF
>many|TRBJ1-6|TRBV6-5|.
TGTGCCAGCAGCCGGGCTGACTTGGCGGTTTCACCCCTCCACTTT
CASSRADLAVSPLHF
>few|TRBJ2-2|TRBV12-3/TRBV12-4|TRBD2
TGTGCCAGCAGTTTTCTGAGCGGGAGGGCCGTCACCGGGGAGCTGTTTTTT
CASSFLSGRAVTGELFF